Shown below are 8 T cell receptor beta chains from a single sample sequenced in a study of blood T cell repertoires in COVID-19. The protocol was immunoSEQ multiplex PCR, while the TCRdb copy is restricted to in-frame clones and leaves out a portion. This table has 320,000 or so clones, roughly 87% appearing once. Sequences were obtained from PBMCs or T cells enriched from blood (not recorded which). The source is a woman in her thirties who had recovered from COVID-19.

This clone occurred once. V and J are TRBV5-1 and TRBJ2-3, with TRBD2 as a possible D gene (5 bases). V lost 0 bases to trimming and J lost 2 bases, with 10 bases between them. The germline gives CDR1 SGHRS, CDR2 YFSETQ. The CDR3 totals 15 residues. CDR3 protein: CASSLVLAPTDTQYF. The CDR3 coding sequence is TGCGCCAGCAGCTTGGTGCTAGCTCCCACAGATACGCAGTATTTT.

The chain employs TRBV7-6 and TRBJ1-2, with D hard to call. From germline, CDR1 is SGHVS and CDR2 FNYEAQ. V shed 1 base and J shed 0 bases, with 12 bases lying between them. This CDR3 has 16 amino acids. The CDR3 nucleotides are TGTGCCAGCAGCTTAGGCGGGTCCTCAGCTAACTATGGCTACACCTTC. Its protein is CASSLGGSSANYGYTF.

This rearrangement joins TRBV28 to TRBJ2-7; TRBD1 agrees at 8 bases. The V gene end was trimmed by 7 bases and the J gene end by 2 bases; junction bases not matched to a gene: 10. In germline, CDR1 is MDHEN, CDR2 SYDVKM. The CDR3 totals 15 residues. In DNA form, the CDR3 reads TGTGCCAGCACCCACGCCAGGACAGGGACCTACGAGCAGTACTTC. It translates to CASTHARTGTYEQYF. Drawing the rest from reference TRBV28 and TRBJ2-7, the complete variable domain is DVKVTQSSRYLVKRTGEKVFLECVQDMDHENMFWYRQDPGLGLRLIYFSYDVKMKEKGDIPEGYSVSREKKERFSLILESASTNQTSMYLCASTHARTGTYEQYFGPGTRLTVT.

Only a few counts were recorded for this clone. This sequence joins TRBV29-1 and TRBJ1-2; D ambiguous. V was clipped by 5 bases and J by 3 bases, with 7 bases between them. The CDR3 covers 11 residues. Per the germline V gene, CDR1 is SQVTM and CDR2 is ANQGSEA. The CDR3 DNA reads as TGCAGCGTTAGAGACTACTATGGCTACACCTTC. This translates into CSVRDYYGYTF.

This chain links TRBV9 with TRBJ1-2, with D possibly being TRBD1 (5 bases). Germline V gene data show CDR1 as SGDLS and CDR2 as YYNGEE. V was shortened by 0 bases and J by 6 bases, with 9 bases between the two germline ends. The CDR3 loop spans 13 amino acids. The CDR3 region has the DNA TGTGCCAGCAGCGTAGAGGCAGGGAATGGCTACACCTTC. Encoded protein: CASSVEAGNGYTF.

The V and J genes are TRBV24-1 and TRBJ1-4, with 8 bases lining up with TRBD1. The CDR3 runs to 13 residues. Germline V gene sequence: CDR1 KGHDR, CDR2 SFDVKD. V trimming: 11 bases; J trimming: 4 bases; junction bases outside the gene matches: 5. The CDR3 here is CARADRDNEKLFF. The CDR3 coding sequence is TGTGCCAGGGCGGACAGGGATAATGAAAAACTGTTTTTT.

CDR3 in amino acids: CASGSGGDQPQHF. In DNA, the CDR3 is TGTGCCAGCGGCTCCGGGGGTGATCAGCCCCAGCATTTT. The chain employs TRBV7-2 and TRBJ1-5; weak D call: TRBD1 (5 bases). CDR1 is SGHTA, CDR2 FQGNSA, per germline. Deletions cut 8 bases from V and 5 bases from J, with 13 bases between. The CDR3 has 13 residues.

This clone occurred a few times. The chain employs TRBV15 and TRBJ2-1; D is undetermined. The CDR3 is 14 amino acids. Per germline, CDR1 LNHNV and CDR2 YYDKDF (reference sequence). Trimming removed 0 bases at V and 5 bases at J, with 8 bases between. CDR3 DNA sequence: TGTGCCACCAGCAGAGATCTCAGGAACAATGAGCAGTTCTTC. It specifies CATSRDLRNNEQFF.